This T cell receptor (beta chain) was identified in a study of cytomegalovirus exposure and HLA in healthy donors (TCRdb year 2017). At the level of the whole study: An earlier analysis of roughly 610 of the donors reported around 280 Gb of sequence data and around 120 million unique TCR beta sequences obtained from some 200 million T cells. An early release covering roughly 580 HLA-typed donors comprised roughly 300 gigabases of sequencing data and 85 million or so unique TCR sequences. Among the roughly 430 genotyped donors, approximately 77% belonged to the genetic ancestry cluster associated with self-reported Caucasian donors. The study aimed to test whether signatures of past pathogen exposure could be identified by cataloging public T cell receptors. The study used immunosequencing to profile the T cell repertoires of approximately 690 subjects and linked those repertoires to cytomegalovirus serostatus. In addition to the first cohort of roughly 700 subjects, a separate validation cohort of about 120 different subjects was used. To predict cytomegalovirus infection status, the study brought together high-throughput TCR immunosequencing, statistical association of individual TCRs with disease status, and machine learning. In a later analysis, previously published TCR beta repertoires from 550 to 750 donors were re-analyzed and high-resolution HLA genotyping was added so that TCR occurrence patterns could be studied. Rather than drawing on any new phenotypic data, the later analysis identified candidate immune exposures from TCR beta sequences and the way those sequences occurred across donors. An earlier analysis of roughly 600 of the donors used high-throughput TCR beta sequencing to judge whether each TCR beta V gene segment behaved as functional or pseudogenic. Donor age, sex, ethnicity and CMV serostatus were collected together with the repertoire data. A later genetic analysis used genome-wide SNP genotypes for about three fifths of the roughly 700 donors, treating that subset as a discovery cohort. Every discovery cohort repertoire had been produced on one sequencing platform. Class I and class II HLA loci were covered by the typing at four-digit resolution. Typing coverage varied by locus: 629-630 donors for A, B, C, DRB1 and DQB1; more than 500 for DQA1; around 570 for DPA1; approximately 450 for DPB1. Four to six DR-DQ haplotypes were handled as single units for association and clustering, since linkage in the cohort was strong. Among roughly 400 genotyped donors of the cohort, an average of approximately 200,000 unique TCR beta nucleotide sequences was sequenced per donor, of which 15% to 20% were non-productive. General findings and caveats noted by the study authors: The cohort was sequenced for TCR beta chains only, and without alpha or paired-chain data the features that could be detected were limited. HLA typing was unavailable for some donors at each locus, so association tests used only the typed subset. Several of the top co-occurrence clusters appeared to be linked to parvovirus B19, influenza, CMV and Epstein-Barr virus, according to a later analysis. Broadly in line with IMGT annotations, most TCR beta V segments showed up in productive rearrangements about 87% or about 30% of the time in an earlier analysis of a few hundred of the donors. Correlated functional status among segregating V segments might be attributable to linkage disequilibrium, but an unknown experimental factor could not be ruled out. When HLA alleles, especially DR and DQ, strongly co-occurred, TCR associations were difficult to assign to individual alleles. In the study, some 160 TCR beta chains were listed as associated with cytomegalovirus. Most TCR sequences were observed very rarely across donors, whereas some public TCRs were present in many individuals. In vitro tests confirmed that a few of the cytomegalovirus-associated TCR beta chains recognize cytomegalovirus antigens. In a later genetic analysis, fewer N-insertions in productive TCRs were reported among donors in an Asian-associated ancestry cluster than the 666-donor mean. A later analysis associated 15,000 or so TCR beta sequences with specific HLA alleles at a false discovery rate of 0.05. The sequencing pipeline was judged likely to have produced a cluster of highly shared sequence variants as a technical artifact. Immune exposure information for the cohort was limited to CMV serostatus. A later analysis found that TCR association rates varied across HLA loci, with DRB1 alleles showing the most associated TCRs and HLA-C alleles the fewest. Because counts were too low, 15 or so rarely observed V segments, including chromosome 9 orphons, were excluded from the earlier analysis of about 500 of the donors. Sequencing depth was assumed to be roughly uniform across donors in the presence/absence analyses, though that assumption may not hold. In a later analysis, most CMV-associated TCR beta chains were found to appear HLA-restricted, with HLA associations seemingly driven largely by CMV exposure. In a later genetic analysis, a missense DCLRE1C variant was associated with V-gene and J-gene trimming of TCR beta chains, and the association was replicated in an independent cohort. In both the original and validation cohorts, the classifier was reported to diagnose cytomegalovirus status with high specificity and sensitivity. Some IMGT-functional V segments, including TRBV6-2 and TRBV6-3, could not be distinguished by the 87-base-pair reads and were therefore excluded. The authors suggested that the approach could potentially be generalized to other disease states and immunological phenotypes. A further reported finding was that TCR beta sequences accurately predicted the HLA-A and HLA-B alleles for most subjects in the first cohort. In a later analysis, HLA-associated TCR beta chains were found to be more clonally expanded and to have lower generation probabilities than equally common non-associated chains.

In total, 600 or so healthy bone marrow donors made up the cohort. At the time of sampling, all cohort members were nominally healthy, though unrecorded immune exposures were likely present. The donor was CMV seropositive and belonged to the group of 250 to 300 seropositive cohort members. A peripheral blood sample was provided by each donor, and peripheral blood mononuclear cells were used for TCR beta sequencing. The Qiagen DNeasy Blood Extraction Kit was used to extract genomic DNA from the blood cell samples. Library preparation was by the immunoSEQ multiplex PCR assay. A mixture of 60 forward primers for TCR Vbeta segments and 13 reverse primers for TCR Jbeta segments was used in the multiplex PCR. The CDR3 region of rearranged TCR beta genes was amplified from genomic DNA with a multiplex PCR assay. The amplified TCR beta libraries were sequenced on the Illumina HiSeq System as 87-base-pair reads. The authors' analysis ran thus. A later analysis counted 65 million to 90 million unique TCR beta chains across the 650 to 800 repertoires, and some 11 million of these chains were shared by at least two donors. A nearest-neighbor algorithm error-corrected the raw reads and collapsed the reads into unique sequences, merging closely related sequences to remove PCR and sequencing errors. Alignment of CDR3 sequences to IMGT reference sequences was used to assign V, D and J gene segments. For a sequence to be retained, a match of at least six nucleotides to both a V gene segment and a J gene segment was required. A rearrangement was called productive if the CDR3 had no stop codons and remained in frame with V and J, and every other rearrangement was called non-productive. CDR3 was defined according to IMGT convention as the region running from the second conserved V-encoded cysteine to the conserved J-encoded phenylalanine. The earlier analysis of fewer than 700 of the donors excluded sequences that lacked an unambiguous match to a single V gene segment. In an earlier analysis of 587 of the donors, V segments were called functional above 56.7% productive rearrangements and were called segregating when the between-donor standard deviation exceeded 5%. A statistical classification framework was developed to diagnose cytomegalovirus status using the catalog of TCR beta chain sequences. In a later analysis, V and J genes were assigned by comparing TCR nucleotide sequences against IMGT/GENE-DB human TR gene sequences. A later analysis assigned CDR3 sequences and most-parsimonious VDJ recombination scenarios with the TCRdist pipeline. In a later analysis, every TCR beta chain was defined by the combination of its CDR3 amino acid sequence and its V-gene family, and reads without a unique V-gene family were dropped. As a way to deal with suspected cross-contamination and a sequencing artifact, a later analysis dropped 450 to 600 nucleotide sequences that were highly shared and had low generation probability. In a later analysis, a clonal expansion index was calculated for each public chain from normalized within-repertoire ranks of inferred template counts. A later analysis computed generation probabilities with a VDJ recombination model fitted to out-of-frame rearrangements, and checked the results against IGoR. Hypergeometric tests were used in a later analysis to score TCR-TCR, TCR-HLA and TCR-CMV co-occurrence, with a repertoire-size bias correction applied to the TCR pairs. To estimate false discovery rates, a later analysis permuted the HLA or CMV assignments 20 times. In a later analysis, co-occurring TCRs were grouped using DBSCAN, with TCRdist sequence similarity added in when clustering inside HLA-allele-positive subsets. Co-occurrence clustering excluded repertoires with fewer than 30,000 or more than 120,000 public chains, plus five with anomalous nucleotide sharing. The source is immuneACCESS, and TCRdb retained only in-frame sequences with V and J called. Part of the clones is not carried over; for the studies checked, unresolved V genes explain less than half of this, and the remainder is unexplained. Clone size and V and J calls were adopted from that table, with D and trimming inferred from the DNA. The sample table holds approximately 77,000 clones, of which around 65% were seen once. Together, the top ten hold 4.9% of the sample.

Trimmed from V: 7 bases; trimmed from J: 5 bases; junction bases lacking a gene match: 10. As encoded in the germline V gene, CDR1 is SQVTM while CDR2 is ANQGSEA. The CDR3 holds 14 amino acids from the cysteine to the phenylalanine. Only the CDR3 DNA stays, 42 bases, in frame from base 1. This clone was found once. What this receptor recognizes is not known. No qualities accompany the bases; no much larger clone lies one base away. The chain was built from TRBV29-1 and TRBJ1-4; 7 central bases correspond to TRBD1. The TCR was taken from a man aged 60 to 75 in good health and CMV-seropositive. Sequenced sample: PBMCs. The CDR3 here reads CSARDSRPNEKLFF. The nucleotides read TGCAGCGCTAGGGACAGCCGACCGAATGAAAAACTGTTTTTT.